Listed below are T cell receptor beta chains from one sample, sequenced in a study of OX40 agonist ivuxolimab in advanced cancers. Assay used: immunoSEQ multiplex PCR; TCRdb lists only in-frame clones, some missing. The table lists 90,000 to 120,000 clones, less than 95% of them singletons, with over 0.6% in the top ten. Sequenced here: CD4+ or CD8+ T cells sorted from blood, sampled in a trial of the OX40 agonist ivuxolimab. The receptors were sampled from an adult with an advanced solid tumor such as melanoma, head and neck, liver or kidney cancer. The CDR3 runs from the conserved cysteine through the conserved F or W. A D gene is named only where the DNA matches it firmly. Size tells how often a clone was seen (once, few, many) or the class of an expanded clone, and some rows leave it out.

abundance	v_gene	d_gene	j_gene	CDR3aa	CDR3nt
.	TRBV11-3	.	TRBJ2-7	CASSLGREFEQYF	TGTGCCAGCAGCTTGGGCAGGGAGTTCGAGCAGTACTTC
.	TRBV15	.	TRBJ2-1	CATSGRTGAAFYNEQFF	TGTGCCACCAGCGGCCGGACCGGGGCCGCGTTCTACAATGAGCAGTTCTTC
.	TRBV19	.	TRBJ2-5	CASSIGFGGNRETQYF	TGTGCCAGTAGTATAGGTTTCGGGGGTAATAGGGAGACCCAGTACTTC
.	TRBV4-1	.	TRBJ2-7	CASSRGDQITYEQYF	TGCGCCAGCAGCCGGGGGGACCAAATCACCTACGAGCAGTACTTC
.	TRBV6-5	TRBD2	TRBJ2-2	CASSYLAGGSTGELFF	TGTGCCAGCAGTTACTTAGCGGGAGGCTCTACCGGGGAGCTGTTTTTT
.	TRBV5-6	TRBD2	TRBJ2-5	CASNPSAGEETQYF	TGTGCCAGCAACCCCAGCGCGGGGGAAGAGACCCAGTACTTC
.	TRBV11-3	TRBD1	TRBJ1-4	CASSSTGGMNEKLFF	TGTGCCAGCAGCTCTACAGGGGGAATGAATGAAAAACTGTTTTTT
.	TRBV5-1	.	TRBJ2-3	CASSLGGEADTQYF	TGCGCCAGCAGCTTGGGGGGAGAGGCAGATACGCAGTATTTT
.	TRBV27	TRBD1	TRBJ2-5	CASSSLQGAETQYF	TGTGCCAGCAGTTCTTTACAGGGGGCAGAGACCCAGTACTTC
once	TRBV19	.	TRBJ2-3	CASSIDRLGPSTDTQYF	TGTGCCAGTAGTATAGATCGGCTAGGCCCTAGCACAGATACGCAGTATTTT
.	TRBV30	.	TRBJ1-2	CAWRVGTGRSYGYTF	TGTGCCTGGAGAGTGGGGACCGGGAGATCCTATGGCTACACCTTC
.	TRBV27	.	TRBJ2-1	CASSLISHPLGEQFF	TGTGCCAGCAGTTTAATTTCCCATCCATTGGGTGAGCAGTTCTTC
.	TRBV2	TRBD2	TRBJ2-2	CASSPGGAGDTGELFF	TGTGCCAGCAGTCCTGGAGGGGCGGGGGACACCGGGGAGCTGTTTTTT
.	TRBV29-1	.	TRBJ2-7	CSVEDRGTVPYEQYF	TGCAGCGTTGAAGATCGGGGGACAGTGCCCTACGAGCAGTACTTC
.	TRBV7-3	TRBD2	TRBJ2-3	CASSRAGLAGTDTQYF	TGTGCCAGCAGCCGAGCCGGACTAGCGGGCACAGATACGCAGTATTTT
.	TRBV12-5	.	TRBJ2-1	CASGSFSYNEQFF	TGTGCTAGTGGCTCCTTCTCCTACAATGAGCAGTTCTTC
.	TRBV6-5	.	TRBJ1-1	CASSSYRSEAFF	TGTGCCAGCAGTTCTTACAGGTCTGAAGCTTTCTTT
.	TRBV2	.	TRBJ2-4	CASFRDLAKNIQYF	TGTGCCAGCTTCAGGGACTTGGCCAAAAACATTCAGTACTTC
.	TRBV9	.	TRBJ1-2	CASSVGLSDYGYTF	TGTGCCAGCAGCGTAGGTCTATCGGACTATGGCTACACCTTC
once	TRBV7-9	TRBD1	TRBJ2-1	CASSQFPGQGGNEQFF	TGTGCCAGCAGCCAATTCCCGGGACAGGGTGGCAATGAGCAGTTCTTC
.	TRBV27	.	TRBJ2-5	CASRSYGTGEETQYF	TGTGCCAGCAGAAGTTACGGGACGGGGGAAGAGACCCAGTACTTC
.	TRBV18	.	TRBJ2-2	CASSPGLNTGELFF	TGTGCCAGCTCACCGGGGCTGAACACCGGGGAGCTGTTTTTT
.	TRBV6-5	.	TRBJ2-7	CASSFRARYEQYF	TGTGCCAGCAGTTTCAGGGCACGCTACGAGCAGTACTTC